This TCR beta chain derives from a study of shared clonotypes between healthy human individuals. The CDR3 extends over 14 amino acids. Germline V gene lookup returns CDR1 GTSNPN and CDR2 SVGIG (reference sequence). After removal of 0 bases from V and 6 bases from J, the junction contained 8 bases not matched to a gene. Naive CD45RA+ and memory CD45RA-negative subsets were split from CD4+ cells. Notes on the study in general: What rarefaction showed was incomplete sorted-subset sequencing despite large depth.

With regard to this clone: The antigen is not known.

TCRdb's copy holds only in-frame clones and misses some; the assay was immunoSEQ multiplex PCR. Among roughly 1,500,000 clones listed, roughly 98.5% were seen once. This chain joins TRBV30 and TRBJ2-7; 7 bases align to TRBD2. The TCR originated in a man between 25 and 39 years old in good health. Material: naive CD4+ T cells sorted from blood. The subset was: CD45RA+ positively selected. The CDR3 loop reads CAWSVLAGVAEQYF. The CDR3 nucleotides are TGTGCCTGGAGTGTACTTGCGGGAGTAGCCGAGCAGTACTTC.